These 20 T cell receptor beta chains were sequenced from one sample in a study of cytomegalovirus exposure and HLA in healthy donors. Produced via immunoSEQ multiplex PCR; TCRdb's table is partial and in-frame only. The sample holds some 130,000 clones, roughly 87% seen once. The sequencing sample was made of PBMCs. These receptors all stem from a woman aged 18 to 35 in good health and CMV-seronegative.

The V and J genes are TRBV27 and TRBJ2-7; D may be TRBD2 (7 bases). The CDR3 has 15 residues. V lost 4 bases and J 7 bases, leaving 20 bases between the germline ends. Germline V CDR1 and CDR2: MNHEY, SMNVEV (reference sequence). The CDR3 DNA reads TGTGCCAGCAGTTCAGGCCCCGGGGGGCCTGTTGAGCAGTACTTC. Translating it yields CASSSGPGGPVEQYF.

V and J are TRBV5-8 and TRBJ1-2; D might be TRBD1 (6 bases). This CDR3 spans 19 amino acids. V dropped 4 bases and J dropped 2 bases, with 27 bases sitting between them. Germline V gene lookup returns CDR1 SGHTS and CDR2 YDEGEE. As DNA, the CDR3 is TGTGCCAGCAGCCCTACCGGGACACTCGCAAGCCCGATAAACTATGGCTACACCTTC. This sequence encodes CASSPTGTLASPINYGYTF.

This chain uses TRBV2 with TRBJ1-6; 8 bases line up with TRBD1. Germline V CDR1 and CDR2: SNHLY, FYNNEI. Trimming removed 7 bases from V and 6 bases from J; junction bases left unmatched: 8. This CDR3 region has 15 residues. For the CDR3, the DNA is TGTGCCAGCACAACAGGGGGAACAGTTAATTCACCCCTCCACTTT. As protein: CASTTGGTVNSPLHF.

The chain has TRBV5-6 and TRBJ1-2; 11 bases line up with TRBD1. Germline loops: CDR1 SGHDT, CDR2 YYEEEE. Trimming took 3 bases from V and 8 from J; bases not matched to a gene: 6. The CDR3 loop spans 14 amino acids. The CDR3 reads CASSYGQGAGGYTF. CDR3 in DNA: TGTGCCAGCAGCTACGGACAGGGGGCGGGCGGCTACACCTTC.

The chain joins TRBV4-1 to TRBJ1-2, with TRBD1 matching over 8 bases. CDR1 is MGHRA and CDR2 is YSYEKL in the germline V gene. J was trimmed by 3 bases and V by 2 bases; bases with no gene match: 5. There are 15 residues in the CDR3. The CDR3 DNA follows: TGCGCCAGCAGCCAATTGGACAGGGAGGACTATGGCTACACCTTC. Translated, it gives CASSQLDREDYGYTF.

This sequence joins TRBV5-1 and TRBJ2-2, with a tentative D call TRBD1 (5 bases). This CDR3 contains 16 residues. CDR1 is SGHRS and CDR2 is YFSETQ in the germline V gene. The V gene lost 2 bases and the J gene lost 1 base, with 12 bases spanning the gap. The CDR3 nucleotides read TGCGCCAGCAGCTTAGGTTCGCAGGGGAACACCGGGGAGCTGTTTTTT. This codes for CASSLGSQGNTGELFF. The full variable domain, completed using reference TRBV5-1 and TRBJ2-2, is KAGVTQTPRYLIKTRGQQVTLSCSPISGHRSVSWYQQTPGQGLQFLFEYFSETQRNKGNFPGRFSGRQFSNSRSEMNVSTLELGDSALYLCASSLGSQGNTGELFFGEGSRLTVL.

This chain uses TRBV27 with TRBJ1-1, with 7 bases identical to TRBD1. The germline CDR1 and CDR2 sequences are MNHEY and SMNVEV (reference sequence). This CDR3 is 14 amino acids long. Trimming at V came to 3 bases and at J to 0 bases, leaving 1 base not matched to a gene. CDR3 DNA sequence: TGTGCCAGCAGTTTCAGGGGGTTGAACACTGAAGCTTTCTTT. It codes for CASSFRGLNTEAFF.

This CDR3 is CASSHRDSYGYTF. The CDR3 nucleotides read TGCGCCAGCAGCCACCGGGACAGCTATGGCTACACCTTC. The V and J genes are TRBV5-1 and TRBJ1-2, with 7 positions matching TRBD1. The CDR3 contains 13 residues. V lost 4 bases and J lost 4; bases outside the gene matches: 4. The V gene's germline CDR1 is SGHRS and CDR2 YFSETQ.

In this sample, this clone turned up once. V and J are TRBV6-1 and TRBJ1-5, with 10 nucleotides matching TRBD1. The CDR3 has 15 amino acids. V shed 6 bases and J 7 bases; nucleotides not matched to a gene: 9. The V gene's germline CDR1 is MNHNS and CDR2 SASEGT. The CDR3 spells CASRADRGGYQPQHF. The CDR3 nucleotides read TGTGCCAGCAGGGCGGACAGGGGGGGGTACCAGCCCCAGCATTTT.

The rearrangement joins TRBV9 to TRBJ1-4; D perhaps matches TRBD1 (5 bases). Germline-derived CDR1 and CDR2 are SGDLS and YYNGEE. The CDR3 has 16 amino acids. V lost 0 bases to trimming and J lost 5 bases, with 14 bases between them. CDR3 residues: CASSVAIGQGNEKLFF. CDR3 DNA sequence: TGTGCCAGCAGCGTAGCGATTGGGCAGGGAAATGAAAAACTGTTTTTT.

V gene TRBV6-6 combines with J gene TRBJ2-1; 7 nucleotides agree with TRBD1. V shed 5 bases and J 5 bases; nucleotides not matched to a gene: 6. Germline CDR1 is MNHNY and CDR2 is SVGAGI (reference sequence). CDR3 size: 14 residues. CDR3 sequence: CASSHGTANNEQFF. The CDR3 DNA is TGTGCCAGCAGTCACGGGACAGCTAACAATGAGCAGTTCTTC.

This clone was observed once. This chain uses TRBV6-6 with TRBJ1-1; D is undetermined. This CDR3 spans 12 amino acids. Per germline, CDR1 MNHNY and CDR2 SVGAGI (reference sequence). V was trimmed by 2 bases and J by 6 bases, leaving 7 bases between them. The DNA for the CDR3 is TGTGCCAGCAGTTACCCCCTTTCTGAAGCTTTCTTT. This codes for CASSYPLSEAFF.

The chain uses TRBV28 and TRBJ1-1; tentative D call: TRBD1 (5 bases). V was pared by 5 bases and J by 3 bases, with 7 bases between. The CDR3 has 12 amino acids. CDR1 and CDR2 (germline): MDHEN, SYDVKM. The CDR3 DNA reads TGTGCCAGCAGTGGACATTACACTGAAGCTTTCTTT. This codes for CASSGHYTEAFF.

This clone was counted a single time. The CDR3: CASSLGVPSNEQFF. The CDR3 bases are TGTGCCAGCAGCTTAGGCGTACCCAGCAATGAGCAGTTCTTC. The chain uses TRBV13 and TRBJ2-1, with D unresolved. Trimming removed 0 bases at V and 6 bases at J, with 9 bases between. CDR3 length equals 14 residues. Per germline, CDR1 PRHDT and CDR2 FYEKMQ (reference sequence).

This clone has a handful of counts. The rearrangement uses TRBV27 and TRBJ1-2; D might be TRBD1 (6 bases). The CDR3 sequence is 18 residues long. Deletions cut 2 bases from V and 6 bases from J, with 25 bases between. Germline CDR1 reads MNHEY; CDR2 reads SMNVEV (reference sequence). CDR3: CASSLTPDRRRTHDGYTF. The CDR3 region has the DNA TGTGCCAGCAGTTTAACCCCCGACAGGCGACGTACCCACGATGGCTACACCTTC.

V usage is TRBV10-1 and J usage is TRBJ1-5, with 9 bases fitting TRBD1. V lost 5 bases, J lost 3 bases, and 14 bases stayed unmatched. The germline V gene encodes CDR1 WNHNN and CDR2 SYGVQD (reference sequence). This CDR3 has 18 amino acids. The CDR3 reads CASSPPYGQGITNQPQHF. CDR3 sequence (DNA): TGCGCCAGCAGTCCCCCTTACGGACAGGGGATTACCAATCAGCCCCAGCATTTT.

This rearrangement joins TRBV5-4 to TRBJ2-7; D gene ambiguous. Trimming took 0 bases from V and 4 from J, leaving 2 bases between them. Germline V lookup: CDR1 SGHNT, CDR2 YYREEE (reference sequence). The CDR3 has 11 residues. The CDR3 nucleotides read TGTGCCAGCAGCTTGGCATACGAGCAGTACTTC. The encoded protein is CASSLAYEQYF.

The chain combines TRBV7-9 with TRBJ1-1; TRBD1 agrees at 8 bases. Trimming took 5 bases from V and 8 from J; bases not matched to a gene: 16. Germline V gene data show CDR1 as SEHNR and CDR2 as FQNEAQ (reference sequence). The CDR3 covers 16 residues. The CDR3 loop reads CASSPDPGQGFREAFF. The CDR3 region has the DNA TGTGCCAGCAGCCCAGACCCAGGACAGGGTTTTAGGGAAGCTTTCTTT.

This chain joins TRBV19 and TRBJ1-5; possible D gene TRBD1, 5 bases. CDR3 size: 16 residues. V lost 5 bases and J lost 5, with 19 bases in between. Germline CDR1 reads LNHDA; CDR2 reads SQIVND (reference sequence). The CDR3 DNA sequence: TGTGCCAGTAGTTTGGGGGGACCCCTACGGGATCAGCCCCAGCATTTT. This codes for CASSLGGPLRDQPQHF.

This clone turned up a few times. This chain uses TRBV9 with TRBJ2-7; 12 bases match TRBD2. CDR3 length: 16 residues. V gave up 5 bases and J gave up 5 bases; unmatched junction bases: 11. Germline V gene data show CDR1 as SGDLS and CDR2 as YYNGEE. Here the CDR3 reads CASSSSRLAGDHEQYF. The CDR3 DNA sequence: TGTGCCAGCAGTTCCTCCAGACTAGCGGGGGACCACGAGCAGTACTTC.